This T cell receptor (beta chain) was obtained from a study of tumor and adjacent non-tumor tissue in lung cancer. This sample's RNA came from whole unsorted tissue. Three rounds of nested PCR, following a modified ARM-PCR protocol, produced the TCRbeta library. TCRdb independently ran MiXCR on the multiplex PCR reads; one entry per CDR3 protein. The profile covers approximately 120,000 distinct CDR3 sequences, with 75% appearing a single time and roughly 35% taken by the ten largest. The V segment lost 0 bases and the J segment 7 bases; nucleotides outside the gene matches: 7. CDR1 WSHSY and CDR2 SAAADI come from the germline V gene. This CDR3 is built from 15 residues. On this clonotype itself: Its antigen remains unknown. One base away lies a much larger clone, so this may be a sequencing read error.

Study-wide points: Significantly higher TCR diversity was found in tumor than normal lung.

Sample: lung tumor tissue. This chain connects TRBV10-2 to TRBJ1-2; TRBD1 aligns across 8 bases. This TCR came from an older woman with non-small cell lung cancer. This CDR3 is CASSESGRGHGGYTF. DNA of the CDR3: TGCGCCAGCAGTGAGTCGGGCAGGGGGCATGGTGGCTACACCTTC.